This paragraph covers one T cell receptor beta chain sequence. The data were obtained in a study of cytomegalovirus exposure and HLA in healthy donors. Profiling relied on immunoSEQ multiplex PCR, and the TCRdb table lists in-frame clones only, not all of them. The table includes about 110,000 clones, about 88% detected once. It was the approximately 120-subject validation cohort, separate from the roughly 700-subject first cohort, to which the donors belonged. CDR1 LNHDA and CDR2 SQIVND come from the germline V gene (reference sequence). V lost 5 bases and J lost 0; bases outside the gene matches: 3. The CDR3 spans 15 residues.

Sequencing was carried out using PBMCs. This TCR was sampled from a woman aged 18-35 years in good health and CMV-seronegative. The rearrangement uses TRBV19 and TRBJ1-4; 7 bases align to TRBD1. The chain's CDR3 is CASSVDRATNEKLFF. DNA for the CDR3: TGTGCCAGTAGTGTCGACAGGGCAACTAATGAAAAACTGTTTTTT.